Detailed here is one T cell receptor beta chain. Its target is not known. Assay: immunoSEQ multiplex PCR; the TCRdb copy retains only in-frame clones and omits some. The sample lists around 650,000 clones, around 96% occurring once. Cells designated naive CD8 were CD45RO-negative and were positively selected for CCR7, with terminally differentiated effector memory CD45RA+ cells excluded. Adults of Caucasian background living in Nashville, Tennessee made up all donors. The CDR3 runs 11 residues. Between the trimmed V and J ends, which lost 4 bases and 6 bases, there was a span of 9 bases. The germline V gene has CDR1 GTSNPN and CDR2 SVGIG (reference sequence). These data come from a study of shared clonotypes between healthy human individuals. Study observations and caveats: The four-donor shared clonotypes exceeded non-shared clonotypes in generation probability, with non-shared ones scoring lower.

The sample comprised naive CD8+ T cells sorted from blood. The clonotype was recovered from a woman between 25 and 40 years old in good health. This rearrangement joins TRBV30 to TRBJ2-5; D call uncertain. This CDR3 reads CAWIQGKTQYF. In DNA form, the CDR3 reads TGTGCCTGGATCCAAGGGAAGACCCAGTACTTC.